Below, one TCR beta chain is given with its context. This entry comes from a study of glioma-infiltrating T cells after dendritic cell vaccination. The CDR3 loop spans 17 amino acids. V was pared by 3 bases and J by 3 bases, with 7 bases of the junction left unmatched. Germline V gene data show CDR1 as SGHDT and CDR2 as YYEEEE. Only in-frame clones appear in the TCRdb table, and some are missing; sequencing was by immunoSEQ multiplex PCR. The sample has roughly 100,000 clones, 81% seen once; the top ten hold 10% to 15%. The receptor comes from a human donor with glioblastoma. The rearrangement joins TRBV5-6 to TRBJ1-6, with TRBD1 matching 9 bases. Specimen: blood, collected before dendritic cell vaccination. The CDR3 loop reads CASSSGTGISYNSPLHF. As DNA, the CDR3 is TGTGCCAGCAGCTCCGGGACAGGGATTAGCTATAATTCACCCCTCCACTTT. Based on the CDR3 plus reference TRBV5-6 and TRBJ1-6, the full variable domain is DAGVTQSPTHLIKTRGQQVTLRCSPKSGHDTVSWYQQALGQGPQFIFQYYEEEERQRGNFPDRFSGHQFPNYSSELNVNALLLGDSALYLCASSSGTGISYNSPLHFGNGTRLTVT.